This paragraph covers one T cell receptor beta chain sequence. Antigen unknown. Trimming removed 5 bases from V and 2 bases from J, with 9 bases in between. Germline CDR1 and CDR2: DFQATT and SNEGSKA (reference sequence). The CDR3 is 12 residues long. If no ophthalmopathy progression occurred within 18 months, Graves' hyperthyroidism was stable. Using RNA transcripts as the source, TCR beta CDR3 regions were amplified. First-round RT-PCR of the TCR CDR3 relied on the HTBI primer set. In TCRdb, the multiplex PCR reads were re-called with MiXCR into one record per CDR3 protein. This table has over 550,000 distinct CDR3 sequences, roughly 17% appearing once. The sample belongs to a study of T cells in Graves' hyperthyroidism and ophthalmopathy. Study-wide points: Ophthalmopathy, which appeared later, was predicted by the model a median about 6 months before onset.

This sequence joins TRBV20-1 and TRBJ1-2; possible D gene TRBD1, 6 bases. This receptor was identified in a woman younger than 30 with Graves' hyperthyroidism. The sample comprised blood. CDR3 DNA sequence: TGCAGTGCTTACACAGGGAACTATGGCTACACCTTC. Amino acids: CSAYTGNYGYTF.